This T cell receptor beta chain was sequenced for a study of cytomegalovirus exposure and HLA in healthy donors (dated by TCRdb to the late 2010s). Some background on the complete study: An earlier analysis of several hundred of the donors reported under 300 Gb of sequence data and 117 million unique TCR beta sequences obtained from roughly 180 million T cells. An early release that covered 640 HLA-typed donors contained about 290 gigabases of sequencing data and around 85 million unique TCR sequences. Of the roughly 430 genotyped donors, over 70% fell in the genetic ancestry cluster associated with self-reported Caucasian donors. The study aimed to test whether signatures of past pathogen exposure could be identified by cataloging public T cell receptors. The T cell repertoires of roughly 660 subjects were profiled by immunosequencing and related to cytomegalovirus serostatus. Along with the approximately 700-subject first cohort, a separate validation cohort of over a hundred different subjects was used. The study combined high-throughput TCR immunosequencing, statistical association of individual TCRs with disease status, and machine learning to predict cytomegalovirus infection status. A later analysis re-examined previously published TCR beta repertoires from more than 550 donors and added high-resolution HLA genotyping to investigate patterns of TCR occurrence. In the later analysis, no new phenotypic data were used to find candidate immune exposures; instead, reliance was placed on TCR beta sequences and their occurrence across donors. An earlier analysis of several hundred of the donors applied high-throughput TCR beta sequencing to assess whether each TCR beta V gene segment acted as functional or pseudogenic. Alongside the repertoire data, information on donor age, sex, ethnicity and CMV serostatus was compiled. A later genetic analysis used genome-wide SNP genotypes for about 55% of the 666 donors, treating that subset as a discovery cohort. All discovery cohort repertoires had been generated using a single sequencing platform. Class I and class II HLA loci were covered by the typing at four-digit resolution. Typing coverage varied by locus: roughly 620-640 donors for A, B, C, DRB1 and DQB1; 522 for DQA1; over 600 for DPA1; roughly 470 for DPB1. Roughly 5 DR-DQ haplotypes were handled as single units for association and clustering, since linkage in the cohort was strong. Among under 450 genotyped donors of the cohort, an average of around 240,000 unique TCR beta nucleotide sequences were sequenced per donor, roughly 18% of them non-productive.

On this clone: Its antigen remains unidentified. No much larger clone exists at a distance of one base, and base qualities are not known.

Libraries were built with the immunoSEQ multiplex PCR assay. For the multiplex PCR, a mixture combining 60 forward primers for TCR Vbeta segments and 13 reverse primers for TCR Jbeta segments was used. The CDR3 region of rearranged TCR beta genes was amplified from genomic DNA by a multiplex PCR assay. The amplified TCR beta libraries were sequenced on the Illumina HiSeq System as 87-base-pair reads. The study's processing was this. In a later analysis, 80 million or so unique TCR beta chains were counted across the roughly 670 repertoires, and approximately 11 million of these chains were shared by at least two donors. Raw reads were error-corrected and collapsed into unique sequences by a nearest-neighbor algorithm in which closely related sequences were merged to remove PCR and sequencing errors. V, D and J gene segments were assigned by aligning CDR3 sequences to IMGT reference sequences. Each retained sequence needed at least a six-nucleotide match to both a V gene segment and a J gene segment. Rearrangements were classified as productive when the CDR3 lacked stop codons and remained in frame with V and J, and all other rearrangements were classified as non-productive. CDR3 was defined by IMGT convention, running from the second conserved V-encoded cysteine to the conserved J-encoded phenylalanine. The earlier analysis of approximately 590 of the donors excluded any sequence lacking an unambiguous match to a single V gene segment. An earlier analysis of roughly 590 of the donors called V segments functional above 56.7% productive rearrangements and segregating when the between-donor standard deviation exceeded 5%. A statistical classification framework was built for diagnosing cytomegalovirus status from the catalog of TCR beta chain sequences. In a later analysis, TCR nucleotide sequences were compared against IMGT/GENE-DB human TR gene sequences so that V and J genes could be assigned. A later analysis assigned CDR3 sequences and most-parsimonious VDJ recombination scenarios with the TCRdist pipeline. In a later analysis, each TCR beta chain was defined by its CDR3 amino acid sequence together with its V-gene family, and reads lacking a unique V-gene family were excluded. To address suspected cross-contamination and a sequencing artifact, a later analysis removed some 620 highly shared, low-generation-probability nucleotide sequences. For each public chain, a later analysis derived a clonal expansion index from normalized ranks of inferred template counts within each repertoire. In a later analysis, generation probabilities were computed using a VDJ recombination model fitted to out-of-frame rearrangements, and the results were checked against IGoR. Hypergeometric tests were used in a later analysis to score TCR-TCR, TCR-HLA and TCR-CMV co-occurrence, with a repertoire-size bias correction applied to the TCR pairs. To estimate false discovery rates, a later analysis permuted the HLA or CMV assignments 20 times. In a later analysis, co-occurring TCRs were grouped using DBSCAN, with TCRdist sequence similarity added in when clustering inside HLA-allele-positive subsets. Repertoires with fewer than 30,000 or more than 120,000 public chains were left out of co-occurrence clustering, as were several repertoires with anomalous nucleotide sharing. This is the immuneACCESS table as TCRdb keeps it, with only in-frame sequences that have V and J called. A part of the clones is gone; compared with another copy, unresolved V genes explain less than half, and the rest is unexplained. V, J and clone size are taken as reported in that table, and D and trimming were inferred from the DNA itself. The sample records around 210,000 clones, around 80% of which are singletons. Clones ranked in the top ten supply around 0.45% of the sample.

The cohort comprised 550 to 700 healthy bone marrow donors. All cohort members were sampled while nominally healthy, although unrecorded immune exposures were likely present. The donor tested CMV seronegative, placing the donor among the 300 to 400 seronegative members of the cohort. A peripheral blood sample was provided by each donor, and peripheral blood mononuclear cells were used for TCR beta sequencing. The Qiagen DNeasy Blood Extraction Kit was used to extract genomic DNA from the blood cell samples. General study outcomes and caveats: A later analysis reported that several top co-occurrence clusters appeared linked to parvovirus B19, influenza, CMV and Epstein-Barr virus. Cytomegalovirus status was reported to be diagnosed by the classifier with high specificity and sensitivity in both the original and validation cohorts. Roughly 15 rarely observed V segments, including chromosome 9 orphons, were excluded from the earlier analysis of several hundred of the donors because counts were too low. Strong co-occurrence of HLA alleles, especially DR and DQ, made assigning TCR associations to individual alleles difficult. In a later analysis, HLA-associated TCR beta chains showed more clonal expansion and lower generation probabilities than non-associated chains that were equally common. The presence/absence analyses assumed that sequencing depth was roughly uniform across donors, and that assumption may not be true. Because HLA typing was unavailable for some donors at each locus, only the typed subset was used in association tests. The 87-base-pair reads could not distinguish some IMGT-functional V segments, including TRBV6-2 and TRBV6-3, so those segments were excluded. In vitro tests confirmed that a few of the cytomegalovirus-associated TCR beta chains recognize cytomegalovirus antigens. A further reported finding was that TCR beta sequences accurately predicted the HLA-A and HLA-B alleles for most subjects in the first cohort. A later analysis found that most CMV-associated TCR beta chains appeared HLA-restricted, with HLA associations seemingly driven largely by CMV exposure. The cohort was sequenced for TCR beta chains only, and without alpha or paired-chain data the features that could be detected were limited. Correlated functional status among segregating V segments might be attributable to linkage disequilibrium, but an unknown experimental factor could not be ruled out. V-gene and J-gene trimming of TCR beta chains was associated with a missense DCLRE1C variant in a later genetic analysis, and the association was replicated in an independent cohort. While some public TCRs were present in many individuals, most TCR sequences turned up only very rarely across donors. A later analysis associated about 18,000 TCR beta sequences with specific HLA alleles at a false discovery rate of 0.05. According to a later analysis, TCR association rates differed among HLA loci, with DRB1 alleles showing the most associated TCRs and HLA-C alleles showing the fewest. A total of 150 to 200 TCR beta chains were listed by the study as associated with cytomegalovirus. Immune exposure information for the cohort was limited to CMV serostatus. According to a later genetic analysis, donors in an Asian-associated ancestry cluster had fewer N-insertions in productive TCRs than the approximately 650-donor mean. A group of highly shared sequence variants was considered likely to be a technical artifact of the sequencing pipeline. An earlier analysis of approximately 600 of the donors showed that most TCR beta V segments appeared in productive rearrangements either about 87% or about 30% of the time, which broadly matched IMGT annotations. According to the authors, the approach could potentially be generalized to other disease states and immunological phenotypes.

The CDR3 contains 14 residues, cysteine and phenylalanine counted. Only the CDR3 portion is preserved as DNA: 42 bases, with reading frame beginning at the first base. V is shortened by 0 bases, J by 4 bases, and the region joining them spans 6 bases. The germline V gene gives CDR1 as SGHTA and CDR2 as FQGNSA. The chain is assembled from TRBV7-2 and TRBJ1-4, with no D gene named confidently. The sequencing sample was made of PBMCs. This TCR was recovered from a boy between 10 and 17 years old in good health and CMV-seronegative. The CDR3 region has the sequence CASSLAVLNEKLFF. In nucleotide form, the sequence is TGTGCCAGCAGCTTAGCCGTACTTAATGAAAAACTGTTTTTT. Beyond the CDR3, the reference TRBV7-2 and TRBJ1-4 genes provide the residues; the full variable domain reads: GAGVSQSPSNKVTEKGKDVELRCDPISGHTALYWYRQSLGQGLEFLIYFQGNSAPDKSGLPSDRFSAERTGGSVSTLTIQRTQQEDSAVYLCASSLAVLNEKLFFGSGTQLSVL.